Each of the 16 T cell receptor beta chains below was sequenced from the same sample in a study of cytomegalovirus exposure and HLA in healthy donors listed by TCRdb under 2017. Library preparation employed the immunoSEQ multiplex PCR assay. A mixture of 60 forward primers for TCR Vbeta segments and 13 reverse primers for TCR Jbeta segments was used in the multiplex PCR. TCRdb holds this immuneACCESS table with in-frame rearrangements only. Some clones are missing; in checked studies, unresolved V genes explain under half, and the rest has no known cause. The sample table contains some 150,000 clones; only one count was recorded for more than 65% of them. The ten biggest clones cover about 5.9% of the sample. Input material: PBMCs. These TCRs come from a man aged 50-60 years in good health and CMV-seropositive.

CDR3 in DNA: TGTGCCAGCAGCGTAGGCCTTTCGGATGAGCAGTTCTTC. The encoded protein is CASSVGLSDEQFF. The V call is TRBV9, the J call TRBJ2-1, with D hard to call. The germline V gene has CDR1 SGDLS and CDR2 YYNGEE. The CDR3 runs to 13 residues. V lost 0 bases to trimming and J lost 8 bases, with 9 bases between them.

The chain joins TRBV12-5 to TRBJ2-1; weak D call: TRBD2 (8 bases). V dropped 6 bases and J dropped 5 bases, with 20 bases sitting between them. Germline values: CDR1 LGHNT, CDR2 FRNRAP. This CDR3 is built from 16 residues. The CDR3 sequence: CASGNRGLREDNEQFF. CDR3 coding DNA: TGTGCTAGTGGCAACAGGGGCTTGCGGGAGGACAATGAGCAGTTCTTC.

This chain uses TRBV14 with TRBJ2-3; 8 nucleotides align to TRBD2. Germline CDR1 and CDR2: SGHDN and FVKESK. CDR3 length equals 16 residues. V lost 1 base and J lost 6; bases outside the gene matches: 9. The CDR3: CASSQARAGESDTQYF. DNA for the CDR3: TGTGCCAGCAGCCAAGCCCGAGCGGGAGAGTCCGATACGCAGTATTTT.

The chain recombines TRBV5-1 with TRBJ1-1, with D uncertain. The CDR3 consists of 14 residues. Germline V gene lookup returns CDR1 SGHRS and CDR2 YFSETQ. V was clipped by 5 bases and J by 7 bases, with 18 bases between them. For the CDR3, the DNA is TGCGCCAGCAGGACGTCGGGAGGGAACCTTGAAGCTTTCTTT. Translated: CASRTSGGNLEAFF.

The chain couples TRBV7-2 to TRBJ2-7, with 7 positions matching TRBD2. CDR1 is SGHTA, CDR2 FQGNSA, per germline. The junction had 4 bases not matched to a gene; V was cut back by 3 bases and J by 2 bases. The CDR3 is made up of 14 amino acids. CDR3 loop: CASSFSAGAYEQYF. CDR3 sequence (DNA): TGTGCCAGCAGCTTCTCGGCGGGGGCCTACGAGCAGTACTTC.

V usage is TRBV19 and J usage is TRBJ1-6; D gene ambiguous. The germline V and J ends were trimmed by 5 bases and 7 bases, with 9 bases remaining between them. From germline, CDR1 is LNHDA and CDR2 SQIVND (reference sequence). This CDR3 spans 13 amino acids. The CDR3: CASSAETNSPLHF. CDR3 in DNA: TGTGCCAGTAGTGCAGAAACCAATTCACCCCTCCACTTT.

CDR3 sequence: CASSVVDEQFF. The DNA for the CDR3 is TGTGCCAGCAGCGTAGTCGATGAGCAGTTCTTC. The chain couples TRBV9 to TRBJ2-1; D not resolved. The CDR3 runs to 11 residues. Deletions cut 0 bases from V and 8 bases from J, with 3 bases between. From germline, CDR1 is SGDLS and CDR2 YYNGEE.

The J gene is TRBJ2-2, the V gene TRBV5-1, with D perhaps TRBD1 (6 bases). The V gene lost 1 base and the J gene lost 0 bases, with 13 bases spanning the gap. Germline CDR1 SGHRS, CDR2 YFSETQ. The length of the CDR3 is 17 residues. The CDR3 DNA reads TGCGCCAGCAGCTTGACTAGGCAGGGGTCGAACACCGGGGAGCTGTTTTTT. This gives the protein CASSLTRQGSNTGELFF.

The V call is TRBV30, the J call TRBJ2-1; TRBD1 might be the D (5 bases). Trimming pared 7 bases from V and 0 bases from J, leaving 22 bases between. CDR3 length: 17 residues. Germline V CDR1 and CDR2: GTSNPN, SVGIG (reference sequence). Written as DNA, the CDR3 is TGTGCCTCCCAGGGATATAACAGCCGGAGCTCCTACAATGAGCAGTTCTTC. Its protein is CASQGYNSRSSYNEQFF.

The chain combines TRBV27 with TRBJ2-7, with D possibly matching TRBD2 (5 bases). Germline V gives CDR1 MNHEY, CDR2 SMNVEV (reference sequence). Trimming stripped 5 bases from V and 5 bases from J, with 16 bases between. CDR3 length: 14 amino acids. The CDR3 DNA reads TGTGCCAGCAGTCAGAGGGTCCCTTGGGACGAGCAGTACTTC. Translated, it gives CASSQRVPWDEQYF.

The chain combines TRBV2 with TRBJ1-5, with TRBD1 matching over 8 bases. CDR3 length equals 14 residues. Germline CDR1 reads SNHLY; CDR2 reads FYNNEI. Trimming took 8 bases from V and 3 from J; bases not matched to a gene: 6. CDR3 nucleotide sequence: TGTGCCAGCGTCAGGACAGGGTACAATCAGCCCCAGCATTTT. Amino acids: CASVRTGYNQPQHF.

This sequence joins TRBV6-6 and TRBJ1-4; 8 bases line up with TRBD1. Per the germline V gene, CDR1 is MNHNY and CDR2 is SVGAGI (reference sequence). V shed 4 bases and J 7 bases; nucleotides not matched to a gene: 8. The CDR3 contains 15 residues. In DNA, the CDR3 is TGTGCCAGCAGTTGGCTTCAGGGGGCGGGTGAAAAACTGTTTTTT. Its protein product is CASSWLQGAGEKLFF.

V gene TRBV11-2 combines with J gene TRBJ1-6, with 7 bases fitting TRBD1. The trim removed 1 base at V and 7 bases at J, leaving 1 base unmatched. Germline-derived CDR1 and CDR2 are SGHAT and FQNNGV. The CDR3 length is 14 residues. Written as DNA, the CDR3 is TGTGCCAGCAGCTTAGTGGGACAGAATTCACCCCTCCACTTT. This codes for CASSLVGQNSPLHF.

This clone showed up just once. The chain couples TRBV9 to TRBJ2-7, with 7 bases lining up with TRBD1. CDR1 SGDLS and CDR2 YYNGEE come from the germline V gene. CDR3 length: 13 residues. Trimming cost V 0 bases and J 5 bases; bases outside gene matches: 2. The CDR3 nucleotides are TGTGCCAGCAGCGTAGACAGGGGCGACGAGCAGTACTTC. The encoded protein is CASSVDRGDEQYF. The variable domain in full, completed from reference TRBV9 and TRBJ2-7, reads DSGVTQTPKHLITATGQRVTLRCSPRSGDLSVYWYQQSLDQGLQFLIQYYNGEERAKGNILERFSAQQFPDLHSELNLSSLELGDSALYFCASSVDRGDEQYFGPGTRLTVT.

V is TRBV10-2 and J is TRBJ1-4, with D unresolved. The germline CDR1 and CDR2 sequences are WSHSY and SAAADI. Trimming took 2 bases from V and 7 from J, leaving 11 bases between them. This CDR3 is 14 amino acids long. This CDR3 is CASSESRDREKLFF. The CDR3 DNA reads as TGCGCCAGCAGTGAGAGTCGGGATCGTGAAAAACTGTTTTTT.

On this clone itself: A junction end diverges from the germline sequence, so it may reflect a read error. The chain is built from TRBV7-9 and TRBJ2-1; the match to TRBD1 covers 9 bases. Germline assignment: CDR1 SEHNR and CDR2 FQNEAQ (reference sequence). The CDR3 is 17 amino acids. The CDR3 is CASTLGNRGRGSDEQFF. The CDR3 bases are TGTGCCAGCACCTTAGGGAACAGGGGGCGAGGGTCGGATGAGCAGTTCTTC.